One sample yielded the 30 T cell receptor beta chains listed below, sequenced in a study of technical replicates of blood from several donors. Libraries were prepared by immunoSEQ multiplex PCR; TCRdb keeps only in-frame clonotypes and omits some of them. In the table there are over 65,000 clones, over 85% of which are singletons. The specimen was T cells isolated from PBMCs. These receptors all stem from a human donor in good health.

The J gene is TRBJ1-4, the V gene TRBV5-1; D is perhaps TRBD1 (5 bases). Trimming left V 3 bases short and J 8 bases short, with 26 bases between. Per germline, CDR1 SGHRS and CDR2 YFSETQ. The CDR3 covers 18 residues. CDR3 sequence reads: CASSSPAGPQLGVEKLFF. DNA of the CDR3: TGCGCCAGCAGCTCCCCGGCGGGGCCGCAGCTAGGGGTGGAAAAACTGTTTTTT.

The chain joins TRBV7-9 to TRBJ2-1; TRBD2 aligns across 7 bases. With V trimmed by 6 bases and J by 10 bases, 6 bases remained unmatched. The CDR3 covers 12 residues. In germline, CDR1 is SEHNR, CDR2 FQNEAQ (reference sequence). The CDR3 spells CASSARDYEQFF. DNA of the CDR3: TGTGCCAGCAGTGCCCGGGACTACGAGCAGTTCTTC.

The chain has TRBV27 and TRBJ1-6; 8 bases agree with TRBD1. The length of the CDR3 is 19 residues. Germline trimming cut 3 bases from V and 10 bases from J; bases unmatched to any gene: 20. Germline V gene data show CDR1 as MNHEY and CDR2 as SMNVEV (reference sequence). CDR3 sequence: CASSFLTLLKTGVRSPLHF. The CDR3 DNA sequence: TGTGCCAGCAGTTTCCTAACCCTTTTAAAGACAGGGGTAAGATCACCCCTCCACTTT.

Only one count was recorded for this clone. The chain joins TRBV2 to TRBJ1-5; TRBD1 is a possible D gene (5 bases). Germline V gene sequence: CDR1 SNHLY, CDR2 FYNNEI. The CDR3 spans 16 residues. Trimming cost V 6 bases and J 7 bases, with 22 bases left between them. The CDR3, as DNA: TGTGCCAGCAGGATTGGGGGGTTTCCCTACCAGCAGCCCCAGCATTTT. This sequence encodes CASRIGGFPYQQPQHF.

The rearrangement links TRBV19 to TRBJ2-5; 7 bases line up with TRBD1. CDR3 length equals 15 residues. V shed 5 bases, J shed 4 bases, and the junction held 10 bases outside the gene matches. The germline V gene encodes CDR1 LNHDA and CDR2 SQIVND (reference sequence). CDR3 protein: CASSSIGGEGETQYF. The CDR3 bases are TGTGCCAGTAGTTCAATAGGGGGCGAGGGAGAGACCCAGTACTTC.

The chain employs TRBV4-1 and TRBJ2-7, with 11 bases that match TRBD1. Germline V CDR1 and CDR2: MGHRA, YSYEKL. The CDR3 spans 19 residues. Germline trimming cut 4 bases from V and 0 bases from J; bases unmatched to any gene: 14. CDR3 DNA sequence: TGCGCCAGCAGCCCACACGGTGGTTCCGGGACAGGGGGCTCCTACGAGCAGTACTTC. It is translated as CASSPHGGSGTGGSYEQYF.

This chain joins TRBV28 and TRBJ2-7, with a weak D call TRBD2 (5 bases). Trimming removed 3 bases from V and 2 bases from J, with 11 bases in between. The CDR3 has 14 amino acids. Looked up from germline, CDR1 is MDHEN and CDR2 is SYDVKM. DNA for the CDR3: TGTGCCAGCAGTTTTACCAAACTAGCCTACGAGCAGTACTTC. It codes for CASSFTKLAYEQYF.

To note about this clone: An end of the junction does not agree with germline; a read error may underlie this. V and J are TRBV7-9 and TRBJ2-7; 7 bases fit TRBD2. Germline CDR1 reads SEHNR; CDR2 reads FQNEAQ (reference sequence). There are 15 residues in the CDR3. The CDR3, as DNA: TGTGCCAGCAGCTCGGGGGGTCTATTCGATACCCAATCCAACTTC. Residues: CASSSGGLFDTQSNF.

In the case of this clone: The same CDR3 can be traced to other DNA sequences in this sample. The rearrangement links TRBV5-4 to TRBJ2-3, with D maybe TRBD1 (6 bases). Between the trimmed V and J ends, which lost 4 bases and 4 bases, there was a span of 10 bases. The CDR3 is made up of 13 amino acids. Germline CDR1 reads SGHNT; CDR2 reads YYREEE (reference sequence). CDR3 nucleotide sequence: TGTGCCAGCAGCCTACAGGGCCCAGATACGCAGTATTTT. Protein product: CASSLQGPDTQYF.

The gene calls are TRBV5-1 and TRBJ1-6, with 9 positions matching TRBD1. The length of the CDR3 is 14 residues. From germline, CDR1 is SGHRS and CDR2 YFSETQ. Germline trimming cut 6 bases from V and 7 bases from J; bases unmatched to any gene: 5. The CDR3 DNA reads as TGCGCCAGCAAAAGGGACAGGGACAATTCACCCCTCCACTTT. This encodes CASKRDRDNSPLHF.

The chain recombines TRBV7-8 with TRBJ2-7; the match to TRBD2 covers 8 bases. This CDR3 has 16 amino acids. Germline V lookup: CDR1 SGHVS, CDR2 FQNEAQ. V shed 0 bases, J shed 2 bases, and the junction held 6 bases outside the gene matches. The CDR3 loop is CASSLARLGRAYEQYF. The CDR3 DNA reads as TGTGCCAGCAGCTTAGCGCGGCTCGGGAGGGCCTACGAGCAGTACTTC.

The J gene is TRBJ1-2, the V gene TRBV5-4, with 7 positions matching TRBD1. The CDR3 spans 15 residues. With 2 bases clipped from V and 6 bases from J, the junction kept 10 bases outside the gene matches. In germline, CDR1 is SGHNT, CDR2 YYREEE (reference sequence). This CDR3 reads CASSLLGGMSDGYTF. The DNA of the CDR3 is TGTGCCAGCAGCTTATTAGGGGGCATGTCTGATGGCTACACCTTC.

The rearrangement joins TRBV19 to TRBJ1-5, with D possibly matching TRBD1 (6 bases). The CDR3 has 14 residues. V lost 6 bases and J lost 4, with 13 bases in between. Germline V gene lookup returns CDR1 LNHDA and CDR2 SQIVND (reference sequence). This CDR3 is CASRSRGDNQPQHF. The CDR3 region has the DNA TGTGCCAGTAGGTCCAGGGGAGATAATCAGCCCCAGCATTTT.

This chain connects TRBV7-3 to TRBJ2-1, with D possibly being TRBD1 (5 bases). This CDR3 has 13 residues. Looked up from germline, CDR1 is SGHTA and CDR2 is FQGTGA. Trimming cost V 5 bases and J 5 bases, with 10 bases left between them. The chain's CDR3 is CASSRTNNNEQFF. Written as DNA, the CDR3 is TGTGCCAGCAGCCGGACAAATAACAATGAGCAGTTCTTC.

The CDR3, as DNA: TGTGCCAGCAGCTTAGAGTCGGGTCCCTACAATGAGCAGTTCTTC. It specifies CASSLESGPYNEQFF. The chain links TRBV7-2 to TRBJ2-1; unclear D gene. V was clipped by 1 base and J by 2 bases, with 9 bases between them. Germline CDR1 reads SGHTA; CDR2 reads FQGNSA. The CDR3 sequence is 15 residues long.

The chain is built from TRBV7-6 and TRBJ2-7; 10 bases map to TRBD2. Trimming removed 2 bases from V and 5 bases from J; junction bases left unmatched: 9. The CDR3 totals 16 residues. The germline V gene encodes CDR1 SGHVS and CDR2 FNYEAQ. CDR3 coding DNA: TGTGCCAGCAGCTTATCTAGCGGGAGAGTCGTCGACGAGCAGTACTTC. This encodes CASSLSSGRVVDEQYF.

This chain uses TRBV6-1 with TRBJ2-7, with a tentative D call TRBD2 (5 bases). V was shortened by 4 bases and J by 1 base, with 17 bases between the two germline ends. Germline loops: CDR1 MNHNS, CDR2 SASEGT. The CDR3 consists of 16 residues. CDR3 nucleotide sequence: TGTGCCAGCAGTGTCCGACCCACAAGGAGGTCCTACGAGCAGTACTTC. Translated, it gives CASSVRPTRRSYEQYF.

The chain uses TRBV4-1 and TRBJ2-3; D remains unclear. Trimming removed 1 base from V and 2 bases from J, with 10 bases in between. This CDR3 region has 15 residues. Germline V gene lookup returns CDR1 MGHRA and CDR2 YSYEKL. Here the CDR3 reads CASSQVTTITDTQYF. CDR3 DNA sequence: TGCGCCAGCAGCCAAGTTACGACAATCACAGATACGCAGTATTTT.

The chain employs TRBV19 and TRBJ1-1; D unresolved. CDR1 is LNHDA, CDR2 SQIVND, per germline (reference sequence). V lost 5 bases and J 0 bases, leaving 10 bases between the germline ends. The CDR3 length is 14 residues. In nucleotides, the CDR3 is TGTGCCAGTAGTCCGTCACTGGTGAACACTGAAGCTTTCTTT. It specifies CASSPSLVNTEAFF.

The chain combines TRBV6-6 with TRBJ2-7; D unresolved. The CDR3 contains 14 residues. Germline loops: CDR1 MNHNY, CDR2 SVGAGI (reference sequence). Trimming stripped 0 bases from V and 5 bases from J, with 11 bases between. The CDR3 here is CASSYSMRVDEQYF. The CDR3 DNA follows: TGTGCCAGCAGTTACTCGATGCGAGTAGACGAGCAGTACTTC.

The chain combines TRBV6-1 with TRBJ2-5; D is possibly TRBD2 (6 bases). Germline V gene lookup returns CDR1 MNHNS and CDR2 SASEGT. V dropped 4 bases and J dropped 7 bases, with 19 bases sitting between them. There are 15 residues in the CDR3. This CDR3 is CASSAPGLGMVTQYF. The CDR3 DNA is TGTGCCAGCAGTGCGCCGGGACTCGGTATGGTGACCCAGTACTTC.

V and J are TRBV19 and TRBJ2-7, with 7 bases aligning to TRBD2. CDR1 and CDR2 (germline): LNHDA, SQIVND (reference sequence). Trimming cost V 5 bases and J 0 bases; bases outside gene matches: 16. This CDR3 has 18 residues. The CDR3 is CASSRSLRPSGISYEQYF. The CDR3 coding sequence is TGTGCCAGTAGTCGCTCTTTGAGGCCTAGCGGAATCTCCTACGAGCAGTACTTC.

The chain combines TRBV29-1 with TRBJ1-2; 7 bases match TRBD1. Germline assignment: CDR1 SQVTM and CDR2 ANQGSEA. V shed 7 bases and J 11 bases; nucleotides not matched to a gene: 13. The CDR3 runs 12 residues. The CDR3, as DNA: TGCAGCGCTCGGGTCAGGGGGGTGTGGTACACCTTC. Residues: CSARVRGVWYTF.

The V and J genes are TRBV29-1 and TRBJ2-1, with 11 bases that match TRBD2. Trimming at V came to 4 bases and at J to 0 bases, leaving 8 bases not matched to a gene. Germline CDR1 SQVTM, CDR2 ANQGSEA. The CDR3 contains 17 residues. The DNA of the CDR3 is TGCAGCGTTGGGCTAGCGGGAGGATCCGGCTCCTACAATGAGCAGTTCTTC. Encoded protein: CSVGLAGGSGSYNEQFF.

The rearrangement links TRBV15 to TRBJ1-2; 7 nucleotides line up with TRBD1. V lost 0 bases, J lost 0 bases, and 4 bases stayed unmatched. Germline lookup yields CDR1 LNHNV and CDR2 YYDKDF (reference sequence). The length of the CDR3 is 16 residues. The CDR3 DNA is TGTGCCACCAGCAGAGAAGGCCAGGGGGCTAACTATGGCTACACCTTC. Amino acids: CATSREGQGANYGYTF.

CDR3 sequence: CASSLWAQGLNSETQYF. The CDR3, as DNA: TGTGCCAGCAGCTTATGGGCACAGGGGCTAAACTCAGAGACCCAGTACTTC. V and J are TRBV7-9 and TRBJ2-5; 7 bases are a match to TRBD1. Germline V gives CDR1 SEHNR, CDR2 FQNEAQ (reference sequence). V lost 2 bases to trimming and J lost 4 bases; unmatched junction nucleotides: 13. CDR3 length: 17 residues.

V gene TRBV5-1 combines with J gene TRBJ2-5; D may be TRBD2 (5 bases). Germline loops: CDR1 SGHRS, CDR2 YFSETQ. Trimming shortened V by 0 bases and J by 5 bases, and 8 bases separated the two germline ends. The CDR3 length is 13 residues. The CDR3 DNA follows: TGCGCCAGCAGCTTGGGGCAGCGGGAGACCCAGTACTTC. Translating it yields CASSLGQRETQYF.

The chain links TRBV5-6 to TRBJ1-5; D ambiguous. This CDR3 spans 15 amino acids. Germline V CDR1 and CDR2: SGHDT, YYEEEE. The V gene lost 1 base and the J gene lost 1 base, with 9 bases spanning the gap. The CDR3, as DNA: TGTGCCAGCAGCTTGTACGGGGTGAGCAATCAGCCCCAGCATTTT. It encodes CASSLYGVSNQPQHF.

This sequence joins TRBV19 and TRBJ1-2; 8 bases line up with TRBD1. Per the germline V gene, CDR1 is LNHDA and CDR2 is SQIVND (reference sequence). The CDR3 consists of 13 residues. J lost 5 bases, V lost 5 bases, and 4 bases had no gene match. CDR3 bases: TGTGCCAGTAGTGGACAGGGCTGGTATGGCTACACCTTC. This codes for CASSGQGWYGYTF.

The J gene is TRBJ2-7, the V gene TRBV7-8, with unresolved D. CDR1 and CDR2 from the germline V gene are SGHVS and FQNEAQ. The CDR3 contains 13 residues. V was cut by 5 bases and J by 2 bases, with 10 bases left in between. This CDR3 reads CASSMPSAYEQYF. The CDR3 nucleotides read TGTGCCAGCAGCATGCCGAGCGCCTACGAGCAGTACTTC.